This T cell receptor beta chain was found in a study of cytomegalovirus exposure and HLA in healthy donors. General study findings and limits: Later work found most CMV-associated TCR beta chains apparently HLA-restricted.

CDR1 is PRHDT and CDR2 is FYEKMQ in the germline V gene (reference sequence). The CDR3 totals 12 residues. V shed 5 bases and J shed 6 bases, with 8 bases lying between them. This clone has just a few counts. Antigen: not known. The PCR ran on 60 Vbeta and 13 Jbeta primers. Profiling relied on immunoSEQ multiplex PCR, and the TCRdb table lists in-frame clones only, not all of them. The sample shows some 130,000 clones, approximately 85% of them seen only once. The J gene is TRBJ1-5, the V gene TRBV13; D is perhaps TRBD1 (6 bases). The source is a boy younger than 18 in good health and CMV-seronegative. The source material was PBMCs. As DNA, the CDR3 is TGTGCCAGCAGCCAGGGGAGTCAGCCCCAGCATTTT. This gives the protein CASSQGSQPQHF.